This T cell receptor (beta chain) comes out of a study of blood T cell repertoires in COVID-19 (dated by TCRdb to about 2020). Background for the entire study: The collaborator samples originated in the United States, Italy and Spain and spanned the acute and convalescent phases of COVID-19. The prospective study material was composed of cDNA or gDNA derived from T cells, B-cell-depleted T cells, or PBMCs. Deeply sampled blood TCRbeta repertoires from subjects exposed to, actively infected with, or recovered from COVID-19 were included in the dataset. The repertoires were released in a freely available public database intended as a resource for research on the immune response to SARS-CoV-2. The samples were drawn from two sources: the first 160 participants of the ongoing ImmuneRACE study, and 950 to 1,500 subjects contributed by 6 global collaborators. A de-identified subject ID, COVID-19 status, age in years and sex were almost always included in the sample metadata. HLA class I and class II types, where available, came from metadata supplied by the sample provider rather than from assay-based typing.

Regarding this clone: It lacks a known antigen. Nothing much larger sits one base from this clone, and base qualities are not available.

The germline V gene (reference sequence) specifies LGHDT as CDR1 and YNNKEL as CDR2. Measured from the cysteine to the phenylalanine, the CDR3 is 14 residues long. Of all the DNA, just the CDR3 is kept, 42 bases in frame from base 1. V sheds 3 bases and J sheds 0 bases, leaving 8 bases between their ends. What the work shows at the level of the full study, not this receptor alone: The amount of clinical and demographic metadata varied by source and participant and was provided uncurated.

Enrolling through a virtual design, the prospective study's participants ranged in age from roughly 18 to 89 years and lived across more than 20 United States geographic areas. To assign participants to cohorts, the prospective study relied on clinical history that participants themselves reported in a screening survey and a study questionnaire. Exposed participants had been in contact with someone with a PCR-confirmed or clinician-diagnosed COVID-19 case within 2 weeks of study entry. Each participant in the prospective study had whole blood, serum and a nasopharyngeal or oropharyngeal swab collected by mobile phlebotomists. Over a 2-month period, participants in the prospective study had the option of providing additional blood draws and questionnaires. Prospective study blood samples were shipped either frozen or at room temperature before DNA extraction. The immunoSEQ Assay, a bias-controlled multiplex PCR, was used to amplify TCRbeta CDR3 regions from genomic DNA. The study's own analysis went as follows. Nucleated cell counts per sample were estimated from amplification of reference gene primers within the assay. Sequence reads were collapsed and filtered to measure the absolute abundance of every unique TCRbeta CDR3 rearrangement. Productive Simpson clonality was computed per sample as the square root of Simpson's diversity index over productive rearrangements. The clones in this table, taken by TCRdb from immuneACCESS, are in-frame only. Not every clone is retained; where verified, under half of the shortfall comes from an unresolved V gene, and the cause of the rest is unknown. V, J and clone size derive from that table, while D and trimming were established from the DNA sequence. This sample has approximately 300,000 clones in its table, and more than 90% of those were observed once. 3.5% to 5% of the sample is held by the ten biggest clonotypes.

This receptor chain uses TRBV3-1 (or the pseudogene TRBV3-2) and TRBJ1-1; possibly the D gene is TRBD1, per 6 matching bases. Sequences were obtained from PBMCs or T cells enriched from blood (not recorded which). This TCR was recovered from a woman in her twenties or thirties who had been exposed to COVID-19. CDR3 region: CASSQGAMNTEAFF. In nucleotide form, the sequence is TGTGCCAGCAGCCAGGGGGCTATGAACACTGAAGCTTTCTTT.